The rows below give T cell receptor beta chains drawn from one sample of a study of response to subunit inactivated influenza vaccine. TCRdb redid the calling of the RT-PCR reads with MiXCR, one entry per CDR3 protein. The data show about 520,000 distinct CDR3 sequences, approximately 6.9% seen once. The specimen was PBMCs from blood, collected about 23 months after vaccination. Source of these receptors: a man in his fifties or sixties who received an inactivated influenza vaccine. Each CDR3 is given with its conserved first and last residue. The D gene is left open where the match is weak. Not all rows give a size; the values are once, few, many and, for expanded clones, a class.

NA,TRBV7-6,TRBJ2-3,TRBD2,CASSISGGGRTDTQYF,TGTGCCAGCAGCATTAGCGGGGGAGGACGCACAGATACGCAGTATTTT
few,TRBV28,TRBJ2-6,NA,CASSNSGRGANVLTF,TGTGCCAGCAGTAATTCAGGGCGGGGGGCCAACGTCCTGACTTTC
NA,TRBV25-1,TRBJ1-2,NA,CASRGASGANYGYTF,TGTGCCAGCAGGGGGGCGTCAGGTGCTAACTATGGCTACACCTTC
many,TRBV12-3/TRBV12-4,TRBJ2-7,TRBD1,CASAPGQGFYEQYF,TGTGCCAGCGCCCCAGGACAGGGATTTTACGAGCAGTACTTC
NA,TRBV7-2,TRBJ2-1,NA,CASSSSVRGSYNEQFF,TGTGCCAGCAGCTCCTCGGTGCGCGGCTCCTACAATGAGCAGTTCTTC
NA,TRBV3-1,TRBJ2-7,NA,CASSKEAPCTYEQYF,TGTGCCAGCAGCAAAGAGGCCCCTTGTACCTACGAGCAGTACTTC
few,TRBV2,TRBJ1-6,NA,CASSQLQGAKNSPLHF,TGTGCCAGCAGCCAACTACAGGGCGCCAAAAATTCACCCCTCCACTTT
NA,TRBV18,TRBJ1-2,NA,CASSPAYTGKFGYTF,TGTGCCAGCTCACCCGCATATACAGGGAAGTTTGGCTACACCTTC
few,TRBV20-1,TRBJ1-5,NA,CSAIMQESNQPQHF,TGCAGTGCTATAATGCAGGAAAGCAATCAGCCCCAGCATTTT
NA,TRBV7-9,TRBJ2-5,NA,CASSLESGWETQYF,TGTGCCAGCAGCTTAGAGTCCGGGTGGGAGACCCAGTACTTC
NA,TRBV10-1,TRBJ2-2,TRBD1,CASSERQGRTGELFF,TGCGCCAGCAGTGAGCGACAGGGGCGAACCGGGGAGCTGTTTTTT
many,TRBV9,TRBJ2-5,TRBD2,CASSPQPSGETQYF,TGTGCCAGCAGCCCCCAGCCTAGCGGAGAGACCCAGTACTTC
NA,TRBV10-3,TRBJ2-2,NA,CAISEATGELFF,TGTGCCATCAGTGAGGCCACCGGGGAGCTGTTTTTT
NA,TRBV19,TRBJ1-1,NA,CASSSNYLESRSKTEAFF,TGTGCCAGTAGTTCCAATTATTTGGAGTCTAGGTCGAAGACTGAAGCTTTCTTT
many,TRBV10-3,TRBJ2-7,NA,CAISESNHNYEQYF,TGTGCCATCAGTGAGTCAAACCATAACTACGAGCAGTACTTC
NA,TRBV12-3/TRBV12-4,TRBJ1-6,TRBD1,CASSRDRGGGPLHF,TGTGCCAGCAGTCGGGACAGGGGAGGAGGACCCCTCCACTTT
NA,TRBV29-1,TRBJ2-7,TRBD1,CSGTGEGGYEQYF,TGCAGCGGGACAGGGGAAGGGGGCTACGAGCAGTACTTC
many,TRBV24-1,TRBJ1-5,NA,CATSSSNGDQPQHF,TGTGCCACCTCTTCATCGAACGGCGATCAGCCCCAGCATTTT
NA,TRBV9,TRBJ1-2,NA,CASTPTGELNGYTF,TGTGCCAGCACCCCCACTGGGGAGTTGAATGGCTACACCTTC
few,TRBV5-4,TRBJ2-2,TRBD2,CASSLAGRESGELFF,TGTGCCAGCAGCTTGGCCGGGCGGGAGTCCGGGGAGCTGTTTTTT
few,TRBV7-2,TRBJ2-2,NA,CASSLRAGFLNTGELFF,TGTGCCAGCAGCTTACGGGCCGGCTTTCTGAACACCGGGGAGCTGTTTTTT
many,TRBV20-1,TRBJ2-3,NA,CSVSGSLDTQYF,TGCAGTGTTTCGGGCAGTTTAGATACGCAGTATTTT
NA,TRBV15,TRBJ1-3,NA,CATSRGRVPGNTIYF,TGTGCCACCAGCAGAGGGAGGGTCCCAGGAAACACCATATATTTT
NA,TRBV10-3,TRBJ2-7,TRBD1,CAISADRGEQYF,TGTGCCATCAGTGCCGACAGGGGCGAGCAGTACTTC
NA,TRBV7-9,TRBJ2-3,NA,CASSLDAGRTDTQYF,TGTGCCAGCAGCTTAGACGCAGGACGCACAGATACGCAGTATTTT
few,TRBV7-2,TRBJ2-3,NA,CASSDGPSDTQYF,TGTGCCAGCAGCGACGGGCCCTCAGATACGCAGTATTTT
NA,TRBV5-1,TRBJ1-2,NA,CASRTYGGYTF,TGCGCCAGCAGAACGTACGGTGGCTACACCTTC
few,TRBV6-5,TRBJ2-2,NA,CASSYAPGVGTGELFF,TGTGCCAGCAGTTATGCCCCGGGGGTGGGGACCGGGGAGCTGTTTTTT
many,TRBV20-1,TRBJ2-7,TRBD2,CSAIAGGYEQYF,TGCAGTGCTATAGCGGGAGGCTACGAGCAGTACTTC
few,TRBV5-5,TRBJ2-1,NA,CASSLASPSSYNEQFF,TGTGCCAGCAGCTTGGCGAGCCCGAGCTCCTACAATGAGCAGTTCTTC
NA,TRBV5-1,TRBJ1-1,TRBD1,CASSLTDRANTEAFF,TGCGCCAGCAGCTTGACGGACAGGGCGAACACTGAAGCTTTCTTT
NA,TRBV29-1,TRBJ2-2,NA,CSVGEGANTGELFF,TGCAGCGTTGGTGAGGGAGCGAACACCGGGGAGCTGTTTTTT
many,TRBV4-1,TRBJ2-7,NA,CASAMTDQTEQYF,TGCGCCAGCGCCATGACGGATCAGACCGAGCAGTACTTC